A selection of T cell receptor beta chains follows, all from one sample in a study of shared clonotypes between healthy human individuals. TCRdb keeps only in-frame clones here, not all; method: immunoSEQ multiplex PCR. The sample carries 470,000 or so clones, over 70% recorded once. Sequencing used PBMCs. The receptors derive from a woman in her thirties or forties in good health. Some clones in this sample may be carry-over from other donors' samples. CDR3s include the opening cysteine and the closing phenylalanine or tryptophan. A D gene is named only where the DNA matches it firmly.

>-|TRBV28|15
CASSEPGHSNEKLFF
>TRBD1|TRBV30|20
CAWSKSQTGTGGIRNQPQHF
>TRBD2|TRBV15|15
CATSRDLAGWNEQFF
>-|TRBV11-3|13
CASSLVANTEAFF
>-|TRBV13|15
CASRSISGRTSPLHF
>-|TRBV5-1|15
CASSADRTGNQPQHF
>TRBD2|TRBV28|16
CASSLAASGNYNEQFF
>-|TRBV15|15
CATSRDRLSSSEQYF
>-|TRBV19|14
CASSPRRVGNEQFF
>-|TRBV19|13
CASSSSGDTEAFF
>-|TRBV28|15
CASSKRGPLPYEQYF
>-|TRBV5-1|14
CASSARTESNEQFF
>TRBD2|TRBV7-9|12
CASSPGGNEQFF
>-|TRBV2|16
CASRDGGRGVGSEAFF
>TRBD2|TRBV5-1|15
CASSEPGLATDTQYF
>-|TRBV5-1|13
CASSLEPSGALHF
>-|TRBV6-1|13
CASSAGRAYGYTF
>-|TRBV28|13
CASRPPDYYGYTF
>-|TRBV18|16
CASSPLPAEAKNIQYF
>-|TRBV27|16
CASTLTWESSYNEQFF
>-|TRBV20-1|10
CSALEETQYF
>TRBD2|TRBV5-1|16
CASSLGTSGRYDEQFF
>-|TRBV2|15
CASSPQVSTNEKLFF
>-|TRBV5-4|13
CASSLDGNNEQFF
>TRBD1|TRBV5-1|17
CASSLQGPRELGDIQYF
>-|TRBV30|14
CAWSAGSSGNTIYF
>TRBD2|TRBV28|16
CASIPTSGESYNEQFF
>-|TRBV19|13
CASSMADQETQYF
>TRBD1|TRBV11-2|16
CASSLTGDSSGNTIYF
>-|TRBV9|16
CASSVGSGSPGDTQYF
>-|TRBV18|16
CASLPTGLNMEGEAFF
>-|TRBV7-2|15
CASSAGSGSAYEQYF
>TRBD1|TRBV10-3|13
CAISEGQGVGYTF
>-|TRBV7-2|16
CASSLIKWGANEKLFF
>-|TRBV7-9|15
CASSPMGGDTGELFF
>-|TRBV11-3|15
CASSKDFSNTGELFF
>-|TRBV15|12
CATSRVEDTQYF